This T cell receptor beta chain was sequenced for a study of blood T cell repertoires in COVID-19 (dated by TCRdb to between 2020 and 2021). Regarding the complete study: The collaborator samples originated in the United States, Italy and Spain and spanned the acute and convalescent phases of COVID-19. The prospective study material was composed of cDNA or gDNA derived from T cells, B-cell-depleted T cells, or PBMCs. Subjects who had been exposed to COVID-19, were actively infected with it, or had recovered from it provided the deeply sampled blood TCRbeta repertoires that made up the dataset. The repertoires were released in a freely available public database intended as a resource for research on the immune response to SARS-CoV-2. Samples were obtained from the ongoing ImmuneRACE study (first 160 participants) and from over 1,000 subjects provided by 6 global collaborators. The sample metadata nearly always contained a de-identified subject ID, COVID-19 status, age in years and sex. Where available, HLA class I and class II types were taken from metadata supplied by the sample provider and were not determined by assay-based typing. Broader findings and caveats from the paper: How much clinical and demographic metadata was included differed by source and by participant, and the metadata was provided uncurated.

TCRbeta CDR3 regions were amplified from genomic DNA using the immunoSEQ Assay, a bias-controlled multiplex PCR. The study's processing was this. Within the assay, amplification of reference gene primers was used to estimate how many nucleated cells each sample contained. Sequence reads were collapsed and filtered to measure the absolute abundance of every unique TCRbeta CDR3 rearrangement. Productive Simpson clonality was computed per sample as the square root of Simpson's diversity index over productive rearrangements. This is the immuneACCESS table as TCRdb keeps it, with only in-frame sequences that have V and J called. A part of the clones is gone; compared with another copy, unresolved V genes explain less than half, and the rest is unexplained. The D gene and trimming were derived from the DNA, and the V and J assignments and clone size from that table. The sample table shows some 390,000 clones, and 75% to 90% are seen once. The ten biggest clones cover roughly 1.1% of the sample.

In the prospective study, participants were about 18 to 90 years old, resided in about two dozen geographic areas of the United States, and were enrolled through a virtual design. To assign participants to cohorts, the prospective study relied on clinical history that participants themselves reported in a screening survey and a study questionnaire. ImmuneRACE Cohort 3 recovered participants were defined by two consecutive negative NP/OP PCR tests, healthcare professional clearance, or symptom resolution. Each participant in the prospective study had whole blood, serum and a nasopharyngeal or oropharyngeal swab collected by mobile phlebotomists. Additional blood draws and questionnaires over an approximately 2-month period could optionally be provided by prospective study participants. Before DNA extraction, prospective study blood samples were shipped either frozen or at room temperature. Per the germline V gene, SNHLY is the CDR1 and FYNNEI is the CDR2. For this chain, trimming is 3 bases at the V end and 3 bases at the J end, and the number of junction bases without a gene match is 4. Taken from cysteine to phenylalanine, the CDR3 has 15 residues. The read is trimmed to its CDR3 DNA, 45 bases read in frame from base 1.

Notes on this clone: Its cognate antigen has yet to be identified. Base quality data are lacking; no much larger clone is found one base away.

This receptor was taken from a man aged 30 to 45 who had recovered from COVID-19. Sequencing was performed on PBMCs or T cells enriched from blood (not recorded which). Here the chain combines TRBV2 and TRBJ2-5; a stretch of 10 junction bases matches TRBD1. The nucleotide sequence is TGTGCCAGCAGTGAGCGGACAGGGGGTGAAGAGACCCAGTACTTC. Its coded protein is CASSERTGGEETQYF.